This TCR beta chain was obtained from a study of blood T cell repertoires in COVID-19. As for the study in general: Sources were T cells, B-cell-depleted T cells, or PBMCs; the material itself was cDNA or gDNA.

The assay was immunoSEQ multiplex PCR, and TCRdb's table has in-frame clones only and misses some. The sample lists over 200,000 clones, 84% seen once, with 1.8% in the top ten. Across about two dozen US areas, participants ranged in age from 18 to 89 years. Cohorts were assigned according to the clinical history that participants reported. Germline V gene sequence: CDR1 LNHDA, CDR2 SQIVND (reference sequence). The CDR3 covers 15 residues. V lost 9 bases, J lost 3 bases, and 18 bases lay in between. Sequencing used PBMCs or T cells enriched from blood (not recorded which). The J gene is TRBJ1-3, the V gene TRBV19, with unresolved D. The receptor was isolated from a man aged 55 to 70 who had recovered from COVID-19. The CDR3 protein is CASSDGYLLGNTIYF. CDR3 in DNA: TGTGCCAGCTCAGACGGGTACCTCCTTGGAAACACCATATATTTT.